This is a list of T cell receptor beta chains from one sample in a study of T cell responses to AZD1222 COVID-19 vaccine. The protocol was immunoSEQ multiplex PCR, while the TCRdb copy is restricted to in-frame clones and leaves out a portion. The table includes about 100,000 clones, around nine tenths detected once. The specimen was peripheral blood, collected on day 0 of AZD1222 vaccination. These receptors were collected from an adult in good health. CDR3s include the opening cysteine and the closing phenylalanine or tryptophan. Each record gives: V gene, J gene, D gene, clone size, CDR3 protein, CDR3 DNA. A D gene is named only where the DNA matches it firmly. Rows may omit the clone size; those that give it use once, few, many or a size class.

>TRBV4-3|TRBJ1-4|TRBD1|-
CASSPADRFSGGAGKLFF
TGCGCCAGCAGTCCCGCCGATCGATTCTCAGGGGGCGCGGGAAAACTGTTTTTT
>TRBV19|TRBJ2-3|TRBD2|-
CASSPRGGLTDTQYF
TGTGCCAGTAGCCCTCGCGGGGGGCTGACAGATACGCAGTATTTT
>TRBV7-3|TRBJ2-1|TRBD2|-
CASSLRPGTSGGNYNEQFF
TGTGCCAGCAGCTTACGTCCCGGGACTAGCGGGGGGAACTACAATGAGCAGTTCTTC
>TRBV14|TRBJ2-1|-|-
CASSPQGGVAKQFF
TGTGCCAGCAGCCCTCAGGGGGGGGTAGCCAAGCAGTTCTTC
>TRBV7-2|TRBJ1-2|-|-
CASSSTAGYTF
TGTGCCAGCAGCTCGACAGCGGGCTACACCTTC
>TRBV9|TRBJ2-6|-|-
CASSVEGAGANVLTF
TGTGCCAGCAGCGTAGAGGGGGCTGGGGCCAACGTCCTGACTTTC
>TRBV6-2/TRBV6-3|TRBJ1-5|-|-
CASSSGFNQPQHF
TGTGCCAGCAGTTCCGGATTTAATCAGCCCCAGCATTTT
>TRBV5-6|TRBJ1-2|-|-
CASSLVGRTNGYTF
TGTGCCAGCAGCTTGGTAGGCAGGACGAATGGCTACACCTTC
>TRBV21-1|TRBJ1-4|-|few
CASSKAGGRPRNEKLFF
TGTGCCAGCAGCAAAGCAGGGGGTAGGCCGAGGAATGAAAAACTGTTTTTT
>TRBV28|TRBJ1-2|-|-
CASSLKRSYGYTF
TGTGCCAGCAGTTTGAAGCGGAGCTATGGCTACACCTTC
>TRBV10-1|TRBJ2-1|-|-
CASRRNWAYNEQFF
TGCGCCAGCAGAAGGAATTGGGCCTACAATGAGCAGTTCTTC
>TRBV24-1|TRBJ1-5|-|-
CATSGAGGGSNQPQHF
TGTGCCACCAGTGGGGCGGGGGGAGGCAGCAATCAGCCCCAGCATTTT
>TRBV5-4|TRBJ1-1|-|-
CASSFAENTEAFF
TGTGCCAGCAGCTTTGCGGAGAACACTGAAGCTTTCTTT
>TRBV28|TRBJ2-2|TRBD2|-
CAARLAENTGELFF
TGTGCCGCCAGACTAGCGGAGAACACCGGGGAGCTGTTTTTT
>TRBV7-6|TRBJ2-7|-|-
CASSPTPLYRDTGSVGYEQYF
TGTGCCAGCAGCCCAACGCCCCTCTACCGGGACACAGGATCCGTAGGCTACGAGCAGTACTTC
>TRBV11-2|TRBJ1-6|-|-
CASSPRRGGGSPLHF
TGTGCCAGCAGCCCGCGCCGGGGTGGGGGATCACCCCTCCACTTT
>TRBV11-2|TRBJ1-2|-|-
CASSLVGERIFF
TGTGCCAGCAGCTTAGTGGGGGAAAGGATCTTCTTC
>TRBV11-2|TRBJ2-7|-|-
CASSLSPVAAGEQYF
TGTGCCAGCAGCTTATCCCCAGTCGCGGCTGGGGAGCAGTACTTC
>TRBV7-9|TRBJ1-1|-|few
CASSLEQPNTEAFF
TGTGCCAGCAGCTTAGAACAGCCGAACACTGAAGCTTTCTTT
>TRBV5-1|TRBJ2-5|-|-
CASRWGQETQYF
TGCGCCAGCAGGTGGGGGCAAGAGACCCAGTACTTC
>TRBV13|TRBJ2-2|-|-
CASSLLGHGELFF
TGTGCCAGCAGCCTCCTGGGTCACGGGGAGCTGTTTTTT
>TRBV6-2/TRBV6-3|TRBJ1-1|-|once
CASSYPPTQRSTEAFF
TGTGCCAGCAGTTACCCTCCGACCCAGCGGAGCACTGAAGCTTTCTTT
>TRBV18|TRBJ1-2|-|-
CASSPAGTGYGYTF
TGTGCCAGCTCACCAGCGGGGACTGGATATGGCTACACCTTC
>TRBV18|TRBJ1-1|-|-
CASSPLETRGDAFF
TGTGCCAGCTCACCACTCGAGACCCGGGGGGATGCTTTCTTT
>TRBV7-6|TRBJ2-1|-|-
CASSLQGFQFF
TGTGCCAGCAGCCTACAGGGATTCCAGTTCTTC
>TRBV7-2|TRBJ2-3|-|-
CASPSTDTQYF
TGTGCCAGCCCTAGCACAGATACGCAGTATTTT